The 15 T cell receptor beta chains below come from one sample, sequenced in a study of regulatory T cells in long-lasting Graves disease. TCR beta libraries were built with iRepertoire HTBI primers and Arm-PCR of CDR3 regions. Via MiXCR, TCRdb re-called the multiplex PCR reads, giving one row per CDR3 protein. The sample consists of just over 600,000 distinct CDR3 sequences, under 20% of them appearing once. Time point in this sample: newly diagnosed GD, antithyroid drugs for less than 3 months. RNA isolated from PBMCs was used to make the TCR library. Separately, the same data were catalogued under a study of T cells in Graves' hyperthyroidism and ophthalmopathy.

This specimen consisted of peripheral blood mononuclear cells (PBMCs), obtained at new diagnosis, from a patient treated with antithyroid drugs. These TCRs come from a woman aged 30 to 39 with Graves disease.

This clonotype showed up many times. The chain joins TRBV10-3 to TRBJ2-3; D might be TRBD1 (5 bases). Trimming took off 7 bases at V and 1 base at J, with 9 bases between the two ends. This CDR3 is 13 amino acids long. CDR1 is ENHRY, CDR2 SYGVKD, per germline. The CDR3 is CAINQGRTDTQYF. Written as DNA, the CDR3 is TGTGCCATCAACCAGGGCCGCACAGATACGCAGTATTTT.

This clonotype was seen ten or more times. This chain joins TRBV28 and TRBJ1-5; D gene uncertain. The CDR3 sequence is 12 residues long. From germline, CDR1 is MDHEN and CDR2 SYDVKM. V lost 4 bases and J 10 bases, leaving 11 bases between the germline ends. The CDR3 sequence is CASSSRDLPQHF. Here the CDR3 DNA reads TGTGCCAGCAGTTCCCGGGATCTCCCCCAGCATTTT. The full variable domain, in which reference TRBV28 and TRBJ1-5 provide the parts outside the CDR3, is DVKVTQSSRYLVKRTGEKVFLECVQDMDHENMFWYRQDPGLGLRLIYFSYDVKMKEKGDIPEGYSVSREKKERFSLILESASTNQTSMYLCASSSRDLPQHFGDGTRLSIL.

This chain joins TRBV20-1 and TRBJ1-4; TRBD1 is a possible D gene (5 bases). Germline V gene lookup returns CDR1 DFQATT and CDR2 SNEGSKA (reference sequence). Trimming removed 1 base at V and 8 bases at J, with 14 bases between. The CDR3 runs 14 residues. CDR3 coding DNA: TGCAGTGCTAGAGCGGGGGAGAAGGGGGAAAAACTGTTTTTT. This sequence encodes CSARAGEKGEKLFF.

This clonotype was detected ten times or more. V is TRBV12-3 or TRBV12-4 and J is TRBJ1-1; D possibly corresponds to TRBD1 (5 bases). With 8 bases removed from V and 4 bases from J, the gap between germline ends came to 11 bases. This CDR3 is 12 amino acids long. The CDR3 nucleotides read TGTGCCAGCCGCGGGGGGGGCACTGAAGCTTTCTTT. Protein product: CASRGGGTEAFF.

This clonotype was counted at least ten times. The V call is TRBV29-1, the J call TRBJ2-5; 8 nucleotides agree with TRBD2. V was clipped by 1 base and J by 5 bases; unmatched bases: 6. CDR1 SQVTM and CDR2 ANQGSEA come from the germline V gene. The CDR3 is 14 residues long. CDR3 sequence: CSVEVSGGPETQYF. The DNA of the CDR3 is TGCAGCGTTGAAGTGTCGGGAGGGCCGGAGACCCAGTACTTC.

This clonotype appeared a few times. The chain uses TRBV28 and TRBJ2-1, with 10 nucleotides matching TRBD2. J was trimmed by 8 bases and V by 2 bases; bases with no gene match: 6. CDR1 and CDR2 from the germline V gene are MDHEN and SYDVKM. This CDR3 comprises 15 residues. The CDR3 DNA reads as TGTGCCAGCAGTTTAGGTCTAGCGGGAGCCGATGAGCAGTTCTTC. Translation gives CASSLGLAGADEQFF.

This chain uses TRBV9 with TRBJ2-3; 8 nucleotides match TRBD2. The CDR3 spans 13 residues. CDR1 and CDR2 (germline): SGDLS, YYNGEE. The trim removed 7 bases at V and 5 bases at J, leaving 6 bases unmatched. The CDR3, as DNA: TGTGCCAGCGGGGCGGGAGGACAAGATACGCAGTATTTT. Protein: CASGAGGQDTQYF.

This clonotype was found many times. J is TRBJ1-5 and V is TRBV27, with 10 bases that match TRBD1. The V gene's germline CDR1 is MNHEY and CDR2 SMNVEV (reference sequence). The length of the CDR3 is 15 residues. V was pared by 5 bases and J by 3 bases, with 4 bases of the junction left unmatched. Here the CDR3 reads CASSGGTGANQPQHF. CDR3 DNA: TGTGCCAGCAGTGGCGGGACAGGGGCCAATCAGCCCCAGCATTTT.

This clonotype was observed at least ten times. The J gene is TRBJ2-4, the V gene TRBV28; 11 bases fit TRBD2. Unmatched junction bases numbered 7, after V lost 6 bases and J lost 0 bases. Germline V lookup: CDR1 MDHEN, CDR2 SYDVKM. This CDR3 has 17 residues. CDR3 residues: CASRGTSGNLAKNIQYF. As DNA, the CDR3 is TGTGCCAGCAGAGGGACTAGCGGAAACCTAGCCAAAAACATTCAGTACTTC.

This clonotype was seen repeatedly, ten times or more. The V call is TRBV10-3, the J call TRBJ2-3; D is unclear. V lost 3 bases, J lost 0 bases, and 10 bases lay in between. This CDR3 spans 15 amino acids. In germline, CDR1 is ENHRY, CDR2 SYGVKD. CDR3: CAISEQRWSTDTQYF. The CDR3 nucleotides read TGTGCCATCAGTGAACAGAGATGGAGCACAGATACGCAGTATTTT.

This clonotype was seen many times. The J gene is TRBJ2-5, the V gene TRBV6-2 or TRBV6-3; 8 bases are a match to TRBD2. There are 15 residues in the CDR3. Germline CDR1 MNHEY, CDR2 SVGEGT. After removal of 2 bases from V and 4 bases from J, the junction contained 6 bases not matched to a gene. The CDR3 is CASSYPGLARETQYF. As DNA, the CDR3 is TGTGCCAGCAGTTACCCCGGACTAGCTCGAGAGACCCAGTACTTC.

This clonotype was seen ten or more times. One end of the junction is discordant with germline, which a read error may explain. J is TRBJ2-3 and V is TRBV5-1; D possibly corresponds to TRBD2 (6 bases). This CDR3 is built from 16 residues. The germline gives CDR1 SGHRS, CDR2 YFSETQ. CDR3 sequence reads: CASSPEGTFPTDTQYF. CDR3 sequence (DNA): TGTGCCAGCAGCCCGGAGGGAACGTTTCCCACAGATACGCAGTATTTT.

This clonotype was counted ten times or more. The CDR3 is CATSDTWGARDNEQFF. The CDR3 coding sequence is TGTGCCACCAGTGATACGTGGGGCGCAAGGGACAATGAGCAGTTCTTC. The V and J genes are TRBV24-1 and TRBJ2-1; possibly TRBD1 for D (5 bases). The ends were cut back, 3 bases at V and 5 bases at J, with 16 bases in the middle. Germline values: CDR1 KGHDR, CDR2 SFDVKD. The CDR3 has 16 amino acids.

The chain joins TRBV6-1 to TRBJ2-3; unclear D gene. The CDR3 extends over 15 amino acids. The V and J ends lost 6 bases and 3 bases respectively, with 16 bases between them. In germline, CDR1 is MNHNS, CDR2 SASEGT. The CDR3 bases are TGTGCCAGCAGCCCCCGGGCGGCGGTTACAGATACGCAGTATTTT. Amino acids: CASSPRAAVTDTQYF.

The rearrangement links TRBV5-1 to TRBJ2-3, with D possibly being TRBD2 (5 bases). The CDR3 extends over 12 amino acids. CDR1 is SGHRS and CDR2 is YFSETQ in the germline V gene. Between the trimmed V and J ends, which lost 7 bases and 3 bases, there was a span of 9 bases. The CDR3: CASAGHTDTQYF. The CDR3 DNA is TGCGCCAGCGCGGGTCATACAGATACGCAGTATTTT.